A single sample is the source of the 17 T cell receptor beta chains below, sequenced in a study of cytomegalovirus exposure and HLA in healthy donors. The PCR was carried out with 60 Vbeta primers and 13 Jbeta primers. Libraries were prepared by immunoSEQ multiplex PCR; TCRdb keeps only in-frame clonotypes and omits some of them. The table records roughly 100,000 clones, 60% to 85% of them present only once. Specimen: PBMCs. All receptors derive from a woman between 40 and 50 years old in good health and CMV-seropositive.

The chain uses TRBV28 and TRBJ1-1, with D possibly being TRBD1 (5 bases). The germline gives CDR1 MDHEN, CDR2 SYDVKM. Trimming removed 8 bases from V and 1 base from J, with 8 bases in between. The CDR3 consists of 12 residues. The CDR3 region is CASRTPNTEAFF. CDR3 DNA sequence: TGTGCCAGCCGGACACCGAACACTGAAGCTTTCTTT.

The rearrangement joins TRBV4-3 to TRBJ2-1; the D gene is possibly TRBD2 (5 bases). Germline CDR1 LGHNA, CDR2 YSLEER. The CDR3 covers 13 residues. With 4 bases removed from V and 10 bases from J, the gap between germline ends came to 14 bases. The CDR3 DNA follows: TGCGCCAGCAGCCCCCTTGAGGGTAACGAGCAGTTCTTC. This gives the protein CASSPLEGNEQFF.

The V gene is TRBV5-1, the J gene TRBJ2-2, with D uncertain. Germline CDR1 SGHRS, CDR2 YFSETQ. The CDR3 sequence is 13 residues long. Trimming removed 4 bases from V and 1 base from J, with 5 bases in between. In nucleotides, the CDR3 is TGCGCCAGCAGCCGACAGAACACCGGGGAGCTGTTTTTT. As protein: CASSRQNTGELFF.

In its sample, this clone was seen once. The CDR3 nucleotides are TGTGCCAGCAGTTGGGGCGGACCGATCAATCAGCCCCAGCATTTT. It specifies CASSWGGPINQPQHF. The chain employs TRBV27 and TRBJ1-5; D might be TRBD1 (5 bases). The CDR3 consists of 15 residues. The germline V and J ends were trimmed by 4 bases and 3 bases, with 13 bases remaining between them. Germline CDR1 and CDR2: MNHEY and SMNVEV (reference sequence).

This sequence joins TRBV19 and TRBJ2-7; 8 positions match TRBD2. Germline values: CDR1 LNHDA, CDR2 SQIVND (reference sequence). The trim removed 1 base at V and 3 bases at J, leaving 8 bases unmatched. The CDR3 spans 16 residues. The CDR3 sequence is CASSIVPTGGFYEQYF. CDR3 bases: TGTGCCAGTAGTATAGTACCGACGGGAGGGTTCTACGAGCAGTACTTC.

The rearrangement joins TRBV4-3 to TRBJ1-3, with D uncertain. The CDR3 is made up of 17 amino acids. Looked up from germline, CDR1 is LGHNA and CDR2 is YSLEER. Between the trimmed V and J ends, which lost 0 bases and 1 base, there was a span of 13 bases. The CDR3 DNA reads as TGCGCCAGCAGCCAAGAGGAGCTGGGAGATTCTGGAAACACCATATATTTT. Its protein product is CASSQEELGDSGNTIYF.

J is TRBJ1-5 and V is TRBV6-5, with 9 bases identical to TRBD1. This CDR3 region has 15 residues. V shed 5 bases and J 6 bases; nucleotides not matched to a gene: 8. Germline loops: CDR1 MNHEY, CDR2 SVGAGI. The CDR3 sequence: CASSRSDRGFQPQHF. CDR3 nucleotide sequence: TGTGCCAGCAGTCGATCTGACAGGGGGTTTCAGCCCCAGCATTTT.

The V gene is TRBV27, the J gene TRBJ2-2; 10 bases agree with TRBD2. Trimming took 7 bases from V and 5 from J; bases not matched to a gene: 10. The length of the CDR3 is 16 residues. Germline CDR1 is MNHEY and CDR2 is SMNVEV (reference sequence). CDR3 DNA: TGTGCCAGCACCTTTAGAGGGACTAGCGTTACCGGGGAGCTGTTTTTT. This gives the protein CASTFRGTSVTGELFF.

This clone was found once. The chain employs TRBV28 and TRBJ1-3; D is uncertain. Looked up from germline, CDR1 is MDHEN and CDR2 is SYDVKM. The CDR3 totals 13 residues. V was cut by 8 bases and J by 0 bases, with 8 bases left in between. This CDR3 reads CASQYVSGNTIYF. In nucleotides, the CDR3 is TGTGCCAGCCAGTACGTCTCTGGAAACACCATATATTTT.

The CDR3 DNA sequence: TGTGCCAGCAGCTTATGGGAACAGGGTTTGTCACCCCTCCACTTT. This sequence encodes CASSLWEQGLSPLHF. The chain couples TRBV7-2 to TRBJ1-6, with a weak D call TRBD1 (6 bases). Looked up from germline, CDR1 is SGHTA and CDR2 is FQGNSA. V was shortened by 2 bases and J by 10 bases, with 15 bases between the two germline ends. The CDR3 is 15 amino acids.

The chain combines TRBV7-3 with TRBJ1-5; TRBD1 might be the D (5 bases). Germline V gene sequence: CDR1 SGHTA, CDR2 FQGTGA. This CDR3 comprises 14 residues. V was shortened by 5 bases and J by 4 bases, with 12 bases between the two germline ends. The CDR3 sequence: CASSAHGGNQPQHF. In DNA form, the CDR3 reads TGTGCCAGCAGCGCCCACGGGGGAAATCAGCCCCAGCATTTT.

This clone was recorded only once. The rearrangement links TRBV6-5 to TRBJ2-2; 7 nucleotides align to TRBD1. V dropped 6 bases and J dropped 5; count of bases not matched to a gene: 3. In germline, CDR1 is MNHEY, CDR2 SVGAGI. The length of the CDR3 is 13 residues. The CDR3 is CASRTGTTGELFF. The CDR3 DNA reads TGTGCCAGCAGGACAGGGACAACCGGGGAGCTGTTTTTT.

This clone was detected only a few times. V usage is TRBV19 and J usage is TRBJ2-2; 8 positions agree with TRBD1. CDR1 LNHDA and CDR2 SQIVND come from the germline V gene (reference sequence). The CDR3 has 19 amino acids. The junction had 17 bases not matched to a gene; V was cut back by 2 bases and J by 6 bases. The CDR3 sequence: CASSIMTGVFYWGAGELFF. The CDR3 nucleotides read TGTGCCAGTAGTATAATGACAGGGGTTTTTTACTGGGGGGCCGGGGAGCTGTTTTTT.

The chain links TRBV19 to TRBJ2-5; TRBD1 agrees at 10 bases. Germline CDR1 is LNHDA and CDR2 is SQIVND (reference sequence). J was trimmed by 1 base and V by 7 bases; bases with no gene match: 3. This CDR3 region has 14 residues. The CDR3 spells CASIGQGVQETQYF. The CDR3, as DNA: TGTGCCAGTATAGGACAGGGGGTCCAAGAGACCCAGTACTTC.

This CDR3 reads CASSIRGTNYGYTF. CDR3 nucleotides: TGTGCCAGCAGTATCAGGGGTACTAACTATGGCTACACCTTC. J is TRBJ1-2 and V is TRBV28; D possibly corresponds to TRBD1 (6 bases). With 5 bases removed from V and 0 bases from J, the gap between germline ends came to 10 bases. The CDR3 totals 14 residues. CDR1 and CDR2 from the germline V gene are MDHEN and SYDVKM.

J is TRBJ1-2 and V is TRBV4-2, with 9 nucleotides matching TRBD1. The V and J ends lost 3 bases and 4 bases, in that order; junction bases with no gene match: 12. This CDR3 region has 17 residues. The germline V gene encodes CDR1 LGHNA and CDR2 YNFKEQ. CDR3 in amino acids: CASSHPLQGAVFYGYTF. In nucleotides, the CDR3 is TGTGCCAGCAGCCATCCCTTACAGGGGGCGGTCTTCTATGGCTACACCTTC.

This chain connects TRBV9 to TRBJ2-3; 8 bases align to TRBD2. The length of the CDR3 is 15 residues. After removal of 2 bases from V and 4 bases from J, the junction contained 6 bases not matched to a gene. Germline V lookup: CDR1 SGDLS, CDR2 YYNGEE. The CDR3 is CASSVSGSGADTQYF. CDR3 DNA: TGTGCCAGCAGCGTGAGCGGGAGTGGCGCAGATACGCAGTATTTT.